These 23 T cell receptor beta chains were sequenced from one sample in a study of a mutant IDH1 vaccine in newly diagnosed glioma listed by TCRdb under 2021. Library preparation was by the immunoSEQ multiplex PCR assay. In its TCRdb copy, this immuneACCESS table keeps in-frame sequences only and misses some clones. Where compared with another copy, unresolved V genes explain less than half of these, and the others have no known cause. The sample data list 100,000 to 120,000 clones, and roughly 88% of these were observed just once. The top ten hold roughly 0.65% of the sample. This specimen's time point label, per the study, means: week 11, during vaccination. A 20-mer mutant IDH1 peptide at 300 micrograms in Montanide made up each vaccine dose, which was injected subcutaneously together with topical imiquimod. Their target antigens are unknown. The sequences come from PBMCs, collected from a glioma patient whose treatment included an IDH1 peptide vaccine. The receptor set was obtained from a woman aged 45-60 years with glioma.

This sequence joins TRBV6-5 and TRBJ2-7; D possibly corresponds to TRBD1 (6 bases). Trimming left V 6 bases short and J 3 bases short, with 12 bases between. Germline V gives CDR1 MNHEY, CDR2 SVGAGI. The CDR3 is 13 residues long. CDR3 residues: CASRGVRGYEQYF. CDR3 in DNA: TGTGCCAGCAGAGGCGTCAGGGGCTACGAGCAGTACTTC.

The chain has TRBV27 and TRBJ2-7; the match to TRBD2 covers 9 bases. CDR1 and CDR2 (germline): MNHEY, SMNVEV (reference sequence). The V segment lost 4 bases and the J segment 0 bases; nucleotides outside the gene matches: 4. The CDR3 loop spans 15 amino acids. The DNA for the CDR3 is TGTGCCAGCAGTTCAACTAGCGGGCCCTCCTACGAGCAGTACTTC. Translated, it gives CASSSTSGPSYEQYF.

This clone came up once. CDR3 loop: CASSLEGQGEKLFF. The CDR3, as DNA: TGCGCCAGCAGCTTGGAAGGGCAAGGCGAAAAACTGTTTTTT. This sequence joins TRBV5-1 and TRBJ1-4; D ambiguous. The CDR3 extends over 14 amino acids. Germline CDR1 and CDR2: SGHRS and YFSETQ. V was pared by 0 bases and J by 8 bases, with 11 bases between.

The chain couples TRBV27 to TRBJ2-1, with TRBD2 identical over 10 bases. V shed 8 bases, J shed 0 bases, and the junction held 4 bases outside the gene matches. Per the germline V gene, CDR1 is MNHEY and CDR2 is SMNVEV (reference sequence). The CDR3 consists of 15 residues. CDR3 region: CASRIAGGSYNEQFF. CDR3 DNA sequence: TGTGCCAGCCGAATAGCGGGAGGCTCCTACAATGAGCAGTTCTTC.

The rearrangement joins TRBV28 to TRBJ1-1; unclear D gene. This CDR3 has 11 residues. Germline CDR1 MDHEN, CDR2 SYDVKM. Between the trimmed V and J ends, which lost 7 bases and 0 bases, there was a span of 3 bases. The CDR3 loop is CASIVNTEAFF. The CDR3, as DNA: TGTGCCAGCATAGTGAACACTGAAGCTTTCTTT.

The V and J genes are TRBV5-1 and TRBJ2-5, with D maybe TRBD1 (6 bases). The CDR3 runs to 14 residues. Between the trimmed V and J ends, which lost 2 bases and 1 base, there was a span of 9 bases. Germline-derived CDR1 and CDR2 are SGHRS and YFSETQ. The CDR3 loop is CASSLQGFQETQYF. CDR3 bases: TGCGCCAGCAGCTTACAGGGATTCCAAGAGACCCAGTACTTC.

The rearrangement links TRBV28 to TRBJ2-7; D may be TRBD2 (6 bases). The CDR3 totals 13 residues. Deletions cut 10 bases from V and 6 bases from J, with 19 bases between. Germline CDR1 is MDHEN and CDR2 is SYDVKM. CDR3: CATFSGERLEQYF. The CDR3 region has the DNA TGTGCCACCTTTAGCGGAGAACGGCTCGAGCAGTACTTC.

The chain has TRBV5-1 and TRBJ2-5; D remains ambiguous. Trimming shortened V by 4 bases and J by 4 bases, and 17 bases separated the two germline ends. The CDR3 is 15 residues long. Germline V gives CDR1 SGHRS, CDR2 YFSETQ. The chain's CDR3 is CASSPLRSGAETQYF. DNA for the CDR3: TGCGCCAGCAGCCCACTCCGGTCAGGCGCAGAGACCCAGTACTTC.

This chain links TRBV7-2 with TRBJ2-7; TRBD2 agrees at 8 bases. The germline V gene has CDR1 SGHTA and CDR2 FQGNSA. The CDR3 spans 14 residues. The trim removed 6 bases at V and 0 bases at J, leaving 4 bases unmatched. The CDR3 protein is CASRLAGGSYEQYF. CDR3 nucleotides: TGTGCCAGCAGGCTAGCGGGTGGCTCCTACGAGCAGTACTTC.

The chain carries TRBV7-2 and TRBJ2-3, with 7 bases aligning to TRBD2. This CDR3 comprises 14 residues. Germline V gene data show CDR1 as SGHTA and CDR2 as FQGNSA. Trimming removed 3 bases from V and 5 bases from J; junction bases left unmatched: 5. CDR3 coding DNA: TGTGCCAGCAGCTTTAGACTAGCTGGAGATACGCAGTATTTT. Its protein is CASSFRLAGDTQYF.

V is TRBV2 and J is TRBJ1-3; no clear D gene. V was cut by 8 bases and J by 1 base, with 12 bases left in between. Germline lookup yields CDR1 SNHLY and CDR2 FYNNEI. The CDR3 length is 14 residues. In nucleotides, the CDR3 is TGTGCCAGCCAGACGGCGGGATCTGGAAACACCATATATTTT. The encoded protein is CASQTAGSGNTIYF.

For this clone: An end of the junction does not agree with germline; a read error may underlie this. The V and J genes are TRBV10-2 and TRBJ2-7; the match to TRBD2 covers 7 bases. The CDR3 consists of 12 residues. Germline lookup yields CDR1 WSHSY and CDR2 SAAADI. The CDR3 nucleotides read TGTGCCAGCAGCCAGGGCGGCGGGAGGCAGTACTTC. This translates into CASSQGGGRQYF.

The table lists this clone with a count of one. One end of the junction does not line up with germline, which may come from a read error. CDR3 amino acids: CANSQTGRQGSYEQYF. The CDR3 DNA reads as TGCGCCAACAGCCAAACAGGGCGCCAGGGCTCCTACGAGCAGTACTTC. This chain uses TRBV4-1 with TRBJ2-7, with a possible D match to TRBD1 (6 bases). The CDR3 contains 16 residues. The germline V gene encodes CDR1 MGHRA and CDR2 YSYEKL.

The chain carries TRBV19 and TRBJ2-5; possible D gene TRBD2, 5 bases. The V end lost 6 bases, the J end lost 3 bases, and 14 bases lay between the germline ends. This CDR3 contains 14 residues. Looked up from germline, CDR1 is LNHDA and CDR2 is SQIVND (reference sequence). In nucleotides, the CDR3 is TGTGCCAGTAGCCCCCGCGGGTTCAAAGAGACCCAGTACTTC. It encodes CASSPRGFKETQYF.

This clone has more than one count but fewer than ten. The chain is built from TRBV30 and TRBJ2-3, with D uncertain. The CDR3 is 14 residues long. The germline V gene encodes CDR1 GTSNPN and CDR2 SVGIG (reference sequence). The V end lost 4 bases, the J end lost 0 bases, and 11 bases lay between the germline ends. CDR3 amino acids: CAWMYGFSTDTQYF. Written as DNA, the CDR3 is TGTGCCTGGATGTACGGGTTCAGCACAGATACGCAGTATTTT. The full variable domain, rest sourced from reference TRBV30 and TRBJ2-3, is SQTIHQWPATLVQPVGSPLSLECTVEGTSNPNLYWYRQAAGRGLQLLFYSVGIGQISSEVPQNLSASRPQDRQFILSSKKLLLSDSGFYLCAWMYGFSTDTQYFGPGTRLTVL.

The chain links TRBV5-1 to TRBJ1-1, with D perhaps TRBD1 (6 bases). The V gene lost 7 bases and the J gene lost 3 bases, with 16 bases spanning the gap. The CDR3 is 14 amino acids. Germline V lookup: CDR1 SGHRS, CDR2 YFSETQ. The CDR3 sequence: CASDRPFLYTEAFF. The CDR3 DNA sequence: TGCGCCAGCGACAGGCCCTTTTTATACACTGAAGCTTTCTTT.

The chain is built from TRBV7-9 and TRBJ1-4; TRBD1 matches at 8 bases. Germline V gene sequence: CDR1 SEHNR, CDR2 FQNEAQ (reference sequence). V lost 4 bases to trimming and J lost 5 bases; unmatched junction nucleotides: 6. There are 15 residues in the CDR3. CDR3 region: CASSYGQGLNEKLFF. CDR3 nucleotides: TGTGCCAGCAGCTACGGACAGGGCCTAAATGAAAAACTGTTTTTT.

This chain connects TRBV30 to TRBJ2-7; 7 bases match TRBD2. This CDR3 spans 16 amino acids. Losses at the gene ends were 5 bases for V and 2 bases for J; bases not matched to a gene: 15. Germline loops: CDR1 GTSNPN, CDR2 SVGIG (reference sequence). The CDR3 loop reads CAWGGELNSIAYEQYF. DNA for the CDR3: TGTGCCTGGGGGGGGGAGTTGAACTCGATCGCCTACGAGCAGTACTTC.

This chain uses TRBV4-1 with TRBJ2-7; 10 positions agree with TRBD2. Germline V gene lookup returns CDR1 MGHRA and CDR2 YSYEKL. V shed 1 base, J shed 0 bases, and the junction held 9 bases outside the gene matches. CDR3 size: 18 residues. The CDR3 nucleotides read TGCGCCAGCAGCCAAGCCCCCCCGACTAGCGGGCGCTCCTACGAGCAGTACTTC. This codes for CASSQAPPTSGRSYEQYF.

The chain recombines TRBV5-6 with TRBJ1-2, with D hard to call. Germline lookup yields CDR1 SGHDT and CDR2 YYEEEE. The CDR3 sequence is 12 residues long. The V end lost 4 bases, the J end lost 1 base, and 5 bases lay between the germline ends. CDR3 nucleotide sequence: TGTGCCAGCAGCGAGAGTAACTATGGCTACACCTTC. It encodes CASSESNYGYTF.

This clone was seen only once. The chain combines TRBV29-1 with TRBJ2-7, with D possibly matching TRBD2 (6 bases). CDR1 is SQVTM, CDR2 ANQGSEA, per germline. V was shortened by 6 bases and J by 4 bases, with 10 bases between the two germline ends. The CDR3 runs to 11 residues. Here the CDR3 DNA reads TGCAGCGTCTCTAGCGAGTACGAGCAGTACTTC. It specifies CSVSSEYEQYF.

The chain has TRBV12-5 and TRBJ2-1, with 10 bases lining up with TRBD2. CDR1 is LGHNT and CDR2 is FRNRAP in the germline V gene. With 2 bases clipped from V and 8 bases from J, the junction kept 6 bases outside the gene matches. The CDR3 runs to 15 residues. CDR3 nucleotides: TGTGCTAGTGGTTTGCCGAGCGGGAGGGGTTATGAGCAGTTCTTC. It is translated as CASGLPSGRGYEQFF.

The chain links TRBV28 to TRBJ1-1; D is uncertain. Germline V gene lookup returns CDR1 MDHEN and CDR2 SYDVKM. The length of the CDR3 is 13 residues. Trimming took off 6 bases at V and 4 bases at J, with 12 bases between the two ends. CDR3 sequence: CASRKEAGTEAFF. The CDR3 DNA follows: TGTGCCAGCAGAAAGGAAGCCGGCACTGAAGCTTTCTTT.